The 9 T cell receptor beta chains below were found in one sample sequenced in a study of beta chain features in type 1 diabetes. Their cognate antigens are unknown. As every portion of the isolated RNA was reverse transcribed, the sequencing read expressed TCRB transcripts. Measured with immunoSEQ multiplex PCR; TCRdb has only the in-frame clones, and not every one. The data show 630,000 or so clones, 11% to 15% seen once. Study-wide points: TCRB CDR3s from Type 1 diabetes patients were moderately but significantly shorter in all four CD4+ subsets.

Sequencing input: naive CD4+ T cells from blood. All receptors derive from a man aged 18 to 30 with type 1 diabetes.

The chain joins TRBV9 to TRBJ2-7; D remains unclear. V gave up 0 bases and J gave up 6 bases, with 13 bases separating them. Germline loops: CDR1 SGDLS, CDR2 YYNGEE. The CDR3 has 14 amino acids. CDR3 DNA: TGTGCCAGCAGCGTAGACGCAGGAAGGTCCGAGCAGTACTTC. It is translated as CASSVDAGRSEQYF.

This clone came up a few times. The rearrangement links TRBV7-9 to TRBJ1-3, with 7 bases that match TRBD1. V shed 2 bases and J 0 bases; nucleotides not matched to a gene: 13. This CDR3 contains 19 residues. Per the germline V gene, CDR1 is SEHNR and CDR2 is FQNEAQ (reference sequence). CDR3 DNA: TGTGCCAGCAGCTTATGGACAGGCCTAGTCCTCAACTCTGGAAACACCATATATTTT. Its protein product is CASSLWTGLVLNSGNTIYF.

This clone has a handful of counts. CDR3 sequence (DNA): TGTGCCAGCAGCTTAATTATCCAACTGCAGTATTTT. This sequence encodes CASSLIIQLQYF. The chain couples TRBV11-2 to TRBJ2-3; D unresolved. The CDR3 is made up of 12 amino acids. CDR1 SGHAT and CDR2 FQNNGV come from the germline V gene. Trimming shortened V by 2 bases and J by 11 bases, and 11 bases separated the two germline ends. Full variable domain (outside the CDR3, taken from reference TRBV11-2 and TRBJ2-3): EAGVAQSPRYKIIEKRQSVAFWCNPISGHATLYWYQQILGQGPKLLIQFQNNGVVDDSQLPKDRFSAERLKGVDSTLKIQPAKLEDSAVYLCASSLIIQLQYFGPGTRLTVL.

This clone was detected a few times. V usage is TRBV5-4 and J usage is TRBJ2-6; unclear D gene. CDR3 size: 13 residues. Trimming took off 7 bases at V and 1 base at J, with 6 bases between the two ends. Germline V gives CDR1 SGHNT, CDR2 YYREEE (reference sequence). This CDR3 reads CASGSSGANVLTF. Here the CDR3 DNA reads TGTGCCAGCGGGTCTTCTGGGGCCAACGTCCTGACTTTC.

Comments on this clone: This same CDR3 is encoded by further DNA sequences in the sample. V gene TRBV6-5 combines with J gene TRBJ1-2; D is perhaps TRBD1 (5 bases). The CDR3 loop spans 13 amino acids. From germline, CDR1 is MNHEY and CDR2 SVGAGI. V was cut by 5 bases and J by 2 bases, with 9 bases left in between. The CDR3 region is CASSPRGNYGYTF. CDR3 bases: TGTGCCAGCAGTCCCCGGGGGAACTATGGCTACACCTTC.

As concerns this clone: The sample contains more than one DNA sequence encoding this CDR3. The J gene is TRBJ2-3, the V gene TRBV5-1; 9 nucleotides match TRBD2. The V gene's germline CDR1 is SGHRS and CDR2 YFSETQ. CDR3 size: 14 residues. V lost 3 bases and J lost 3; bases outside the gene matches: 2. The CDR3 here is CASSSTSGTDTQYF. CDR3 DNA sequence: TGCGCCAGCAGCTCGACTAGCGGAACAGATACGCAGTATTTT.

V gene TRBV9 combines with J gene TRBJ2-7, with 7 nucleotides matching TRBD1. CDR3 length: 16 amino acids. V dropped 4 bases and J dropped 4; count of bases not matched to a gene: 14. The germline CDR1 and CDR2 sequences are SGDLS and YYNGEE. This chain's CDR3 is CASSPRGTAKDYEQYF. The CDR3 nucleotides are TGTGCCAGCAGCCCAAGAGGGACAGCGAAGGATTACGAGCAGTACTTC.

Only a few counts were recorded for this clone. The chain uses TRBV7-2 and TRBJ1-2; 7 nucleotides align to TRBD1. This CDR3 region has 14 residues. Germline CDR1 SGHTA, CDR2 FQGNSA. The V gene end was trimmed by 4 bases and the J gene end by 4 bases; junction bases not matched to a gene: 6. Here the CDR3 DNA reads TGTGCCAGCAGCTCACAGGGGTTTGGCTATGGCTACACCTTC. It encodes CASSSQGFGYGYTF.

Comment on this clone: Additional DNA sequences in this sample encode the identical CDR3. The chain has TRBV5-4 and TRBJ2-7; D uncertain. The CDR3 is 13 residues long. Germline V gene data show CDR1 as SGHNT and CDR2 as YYREEE (reference sequence). The ends were cut back, 0 bases at V and 0 bases at J, with 4 bases in the middle. CDR3 protein: CASSLAASYEQYF. In DNA form, the CDR3 reads TGTGCCAGCAGCTTGGCAGCCTCCTACGAGCAGTACTTC.